The 24 T cell receptor beta chains given below trace back to one sample, sequenced in a study of a mutant IDH1 vaccine in newly diagnosed glioma. Sequenced by immunoSEQ multiplex PCR; TCRdb stores in-frame clones only, minus some. The table includes approximately 44,000 clones, 76% detected once. Time point defined: week 35, safety follow-up. Each dose of the vaccine consisted of 300 ug of mutant IDH1 20-mer peptide, with topical imiquimod. These receptors have no identified antigens. The sample consisted of PBMCs, taken from a glioma patient whose treatment included an IDH1 peptide vaccine. Receptor source: a man between 40 and 49 years old with glioma.

V is TRBV27 and J is TRBJ2-7, with D unresolved. The V end lost 2 bases, the J end lost 3 bases, and 11 bases lay between the germline ends. The CDR3 is made up of 14 amino acids. Germline loops: CDR1 MNHEY, CDR2 SMNVEV (reference sequence). CDR3 DNA: TGTGCCAGCAGTTTAGGTGCCGGTCTCTACGAGCAGTACTTC. Translation gives CASSLGAGLYEQYF.

The J gene is TRBJ1-5, the V gene TRBV5-6; 7 bases map to TRBD1. CDR3 size: 15 residues. With V trimmed by 4 bases and J by 1 base, 5 bases remained unmatched. The germline gives CDR1 SGHDT, CDR2 YYEEEE. The CDR3 nucleotides are TGTGCCAGCAGCCAGACAGGGTGGAGCAATCAGCCCCAGCATTTT. It is translated as CASSQTGWSNQPQHF.

V gene TRBV28 combines with J gene TRBJ2-5; the D gene is possibly TRBD2 (6 bases). Trimming left V 2 bases short and J 2 bases short, with 12 bases between. Germline lookup yields CDR1 MDHEN and CDR2 SYDVKM. The CDR3 extends over 15 amino acids. The CDR3 is CASSLTGGGQETQYF. Here the CDR3 DNA reads TGTGCCAGCAGTTTAACCGGGGGTGGGCAAGAGACCCAGTACTTC.

There are a few counts of this clone. The V gene is TRBV29-1, the J gene TRBJ1-1; 7 bases align to TRBD1. With V trimmed by 7 bases and J by 0 bases, 5 bases remained unmatched. CDR1 is SQVTM and CDR2 is ANQGSEA in the germline V gene. This CDR3 region has 13 residues. The CDR3 DNA reads TGCAGCGCTACGGACAGGTTGAACACTGAAGCTTTCTTT. It specifies CSATDRLNTEAFF.

The gene calls are TRBV29-1 and TRBJ1-5; possible D gene TRBD1, 6 bases. Trimming took 5 bases from V and 3 from J, leaving 14 bases between them. The CDR3 covers 14 residues. CDR1 SQVTM and CDR2 ANQGSEA come from the germline V gene. DNA for the CDR3: TGCAGCGTTTCCGAGGGGGGAATCAATCAGCCCCAGCATTTT. This sequence encodes CSVSEGGINQPQHF. Full variable domain (rest looked up from reference TRBV29-1 and TRBJ1-5): SAVISQKPSRDICQRGTSLTIQCQVDSQVTMMFWYRQQPGQSLTLIATANQGSEATYESGFVIDKFPISRPNLTFSTLTVSNMSPEDSSIYLCSVSEGGINQPQHFGDGTRLSIL.

This chain joins TRBV9 and TRBJ2-1; weak D call: TRBD2 (5 bases). The V end was cut by 7 bases, the J end by 0 bases, with 11 bases between. The CDR3 runs 14 residues. The germline V gene has CDR1 SGDLS and CDR2 YYNGEE. The CDR3 DNA reads TGTGCCAGCTCACGGGGTCGCTCCTACAATGAGCAGTTCTTC. This sequence encodes CASSRGRSYNEQFF.

This clone was observed once. The genes are TRBV11-1 and TRBJ2-1; no definite D call. Deletions cut 0 bases from V and 4 bases from J, with 13 bases between. The CDR3 is made up of 16 amino acids. In germline, CDR1 is SGHAT, CDR2 FQDESV (reference sequence). CDR3 protein: CASSLAGHLGYNEQFF. CDR3 bases: TGTGCCAGCAGCTTAGCGGGTCACCTTGGGTACAATGAGCAGTTCTTC.

The V and J genes are TRBV5-6 and TRBJ2-1, with a tentative D call TRBD1 (6 bases). Germline V gene data show CDR1 as SGHDT and CDR2 as YYEEEE. CDR3 length: 18 residues. V was pared by 0 bases and J by 1 base, with 17 bases between. The CDR3 region has the DNA TGTGCCAGCAGCTTGGGGGGGCTCAAAGGGTGGTCCTACAATGAGCAGTTCTTC. Translated, it gives CASSLGGLKGWSYNEQFF.

This chain links TRBV25-1 with TRBJ1-1; D is possibly TRBD1 (5 bases). Trimming shortened V by 4 bases and J by 6 bases, and 18 bases separated the two germline ends. Germline CDR1 and CDR2: MGHDK and SYGVNS. This CDR3 has 15 residues. CDR3 region: CASSARGTAVAEAFF. The CDR3 coding sequence is TGTGCCAGCAGTGCCCGGGGCACCGCAGTGGCTGAAGCTTTCTTT.

The chain couples TRBV5-1 to TRBJ2-3; 8 nucleotides line up with TRBD2. After removal of 4 bases from V and 0 bases from J, the junction contained 7 bases not matched to a gene. The germline gives CDR1 SGHRS, CDR2 YFSETQ. The CDR3 contains 16 residues. The CDR3 DNA is TGCGCCAGCAGCCTATTAGCGGGACCTAGCACAGATACGCAGTATTTT. This encodes CASSLLAGPSTDTQYF.

This clone was observed a handful of times. The CDR3 coding sequence is TGTGCCAGCACTCGGTGGGACCAGACCTTCTATGGCTACACCTTC. Residues: CASTRWDQTFYGYTF. The chain is built from TRBV6-1 and TRBJ1-2; TRBD1 is a possible D gene (5 bases). CDR3 length: 15 residues. With 7 bases removed from V and 4 bases from J, the gap between germline ends came to 19 bases. Germline V CDR1 and CDR2: MNHNS, SASEGT.

The rearrangement joins TRBV11-3 to TRBJ2-2; D possibly uses TRBD1 or TRBD2 (5 bases each). The CDR3 loop spans 15 amino acids. In germline, CDR1 is SGHNT, CDR2 YENEEA. Trimming removed 7 bases at V and 3 bases at J, with 15 bases between. The CDR3 here is CASTPGRGDTGELFF. CDR3 nucleotide sequence: TGTGCCAGCACCCCGGGACGAGGGGACACCGGGGAGCTGTTTTTT.

The V and J genes are TRBV6-1 and TRBJ2-1, with 9 positions matching TRBD2. The CDR3 consists of 14 residues. Germline-derived CDR1 and CDR2 are MNHNS and SASEGT. V trimming: 4 bases; J trimming: 7 bases; junction bases outside the gene matches: 5. The CDR3 spells CASSGPSGINEQFF. The CDR3 DNA reads as TGTGCCAGCAGTGGCCCTAGCGGGATAAATGAGCAGTTCTTC.

This chain joins TRBV6-1 and TRBJ2-2; 9 nucleotides agree with TRBD2. Looked up from germline, CDR1 is MNHNS and CDR2 is SASEGT. The trim removed 4 bases at V and 5 bases at J, leaving 5 bases unmatched. CDR3 size: 15 residues. The CDR3, as DNA: TGTGCCAGCAGTGGCGGGAGGGCCGGAACCGGGGAGCTGTTTTTT. Translating it yields CASSGGRAGTGELFF.

This clone was seen a few times. The chain uses TRBV6-5 and TRBJ1-1; a weak D match, TRBD1 (5 bases). The CDR3 runs to 14 residues. Germline V gene sequence: CDR1 MNHEY, CDR2 SVGAGI. V lost 0 bases and J 4 bases, leaving 9 bases between the germline ends. The CDR3 here is CASSYSLGGTEAFF. The CDR3 DNA follows: TGTGCCAGCAGTTACTCCCTTGGGGGCACTGAAGCTTTCTTT.

This chain links TRBV12-5 with TRBJ2-3; D is perhaps TRBD1 or TRBD2 (5 bases each). The CDR3 has 15 residues. Germline CDR1 LGHNT, CDR2 FRNRAP. V was cut by 4 bases and J by 3 bases, with 14 bases left in between. CDR3 nucleotide sequence: TGTGCTAGTGGTTCGACCGGGGACGCGACAGATACGCAGTATTTT. Translated: CASGSTGDATDTQYF.

Details on this clone: The germline gene is not matched at one end of the junction; a read error may be the cause. The J gene is TRBJ2-4, the V gene TRBV6-6; D is perhaps TRBD2 (5 bases). This CDR3 is built from 13 residues. From germline, CDR1 is MNHNY and CDR2 SVGAGI (reference sequence). The CDR3 bases are TGTGCCAGCAGTTACTCGAATCGGGATACAGCGGACTTC. This sequence encodes CASSYSNRDTADF.

V usage is TRBV4-1 and J usage is TRBJ2-7, with D perhaps TRBD1 (6 bases). This CDR3 contains 15 residues. In germline, CDR1 is MGHRA, CDR2 YSYEKL. Trimming took 3 bases from V and 4 from J, leaving 16 bases between them. The DNA for the CDR3 is TGCGCCAGCAGCCAGGACCCAGGGGCCCCTTACGAGCAGTACTTC. This encodes CASSQDPGAPYEQYF.

The rearrangement uses TRBV28 and TRBJ1-2; D may be TRBD1 (5 bases). Trimming took off 8 bases at V and 3 bases at J, with 16 bases between the two ends. The germline V gene has CDR1 MDHEN and CDR2 SYDVKM. This CDR3 region has 14 residues. The CDR3 bases are TGTGCCAGCGGGGCAGCCCTCTTATACTATGGCTACACCTTC. Translated, it gives CASGAALLYYGYTF.

The chain has TRBV7-2 and TRBJ2-5, with D tentatively TRBD2 (6 bases). V was clipped by 1 base and J by 3 bases, with 24 bases between them. The CDR3 loop spans 19 amino acids. Germline loops: CDR1 SGHTA, CDR2 FQGNSA. CDR3 nucleotide sequence: TGTGCCAGCAGCTTAGGCGGGGTGCTGTTCCCGATGGTCAAAGAGACCCAGTACTTC. Translated, it gives CASSLGGVLFPMVKETQYF. Using reference TRBV7-2 and TRBJ2-5 for the parts outside the CDR3, the full variable domain is GAGVSQSPSNKVTEKGKDVELRCDPISGHTALYWYRQSLGQGLEFLIYFQGNSAPDKSGLPSDRFSAERTGGSVSTLTIQRTQQEDSAVYLCASSLGGVLFPMVKETQYFGPGTRLLVL.

This rearrangement joins TRBV27 to TRBJ1-1; D is unresolved. Trimming cost V 3 bases and J 1 base, with 6 bases left between them. CDR1 MNHEY and CDR2 SMNVEV come from the germline V gene (reference sequence). The CDR3 sequence is 13 residues long. The CDR3, as DNA: TGTGCCAGCAGTTTTAAGGAGAACACTGAAGCTTTCTTT. The encoded protein is CASSFKENTEAFF.

The rearrangement uses TRBV10-3 and TRBJ1-2; possible D gene TRBD1, 6 bases. Trimming removed 2 bases at V and 5 bases at J, with 15 bases between. The CDR3 runs 15 residues. In germline, CDR1 is ENHRY, CDR2 SYGVKD. The CDR3 here is CAISEPDRRPYGYTF. In DNA, the CDR3 is TGTGCCATCAGTGAGCCGGACAGAAGGCCATATGGCTACACCTTC.

CDR3 DNA: TGTGCCAGCAGTCCGGGTAGGGCCAACGTCCTGACTTTC. It specifies CASSPGRANVLTF. The genes are TRBV7-9 and TRBJ2-6; no firm D call. The CDR3 runs to 13 residues. V was shortened by 6 bases and J by 5 bases, with 8 bases between the two germline ends. Germline assignment: CDR1 SEHNR and CDR2 FQNEAQ (reference sequence).

The V call is TRBV18, the J call TRBJ2-6, with D perhaps TRBD2 (5 bases). V was shortened by 1 base and J by 4 bases, with 8 bases between the two germline ends. This CDR3 has 15 residues. Germline values: CDR1 KGHSH, CDR2 LQKENI. CDR3 DNA: TGTGCCAGCTCACCACGAGGGCTCGGGGCCAACGTCCTGACTTTC. Translation gives CASSPRGLGANVLTF.